Below, 5 T cell receptor beta chains from the same sample are listed, as sequenced in a study of blood T cell repertoires in COVID-19. Assay used: immunoSEQ multiplex PCR; TCRdb lists only in-frame clones, some missing. This table holds under 300,000 clones, roughly 85% found once. Sequencing was done on a sample of peripheral blood. The receptors here all came from a woman aged 18-30 years with acute or convalescent COVID-19.

The chain has TRBV30 and TRBJ1-4, with TRBD1 matching 7 bases. The V gene end was trimmed by 2 bases and the J gene end by 6 bases; junction bases not matched to a gene: 6. The CDR3 has 14 amino acids. Germline values: CDR1 GTSNPN, CDR2 SVGIG (reference sequence). In DNA, the CDR3 is TGTGCCTGGAGTTGGGACAGCAAGTATGAAAAACTGTTTTTT. As protein: CAWSWDSKYEKLFF. The full variable domain, rest sourced from reference TRBV30 and TRBJ1-4, is SQTIHQWPATLVQPVGSPLSLECTVEGTSNPNLYWYRQAAGRGLQLLFYSVGIGQISSEVPQNLSASRPQDRQFILSSKKLLLSDSGFYLCAWSWDSKYEKLFFGSGTQLSVL.

The chain carries TRBV7-9 and TRBJ2-2; 8 positions match TRBD1. Germline V gene data show CDR1 as SEHNR and CDR2 as FQNEAQ (reference sequence). The CDR3 runs to 15 residues. The junction had 4 bases not matched to a gene; V was cut back by 6 bases and J by 1 base. The CDR3 region has the DNA TGTGCCAGCAGGTCAGGGGGCTTGAACACCGGGGAGCTGTTTTTT. Protein product: CASRSGGLNTGELFF.

The chain joins TRBV28 to TRBJ1-1, with D perhaps TRBD1 (6 bases). Germline CDR1 and CDR2: MDHEN and SYDVKM. The CDR3 has 14 residues. Trimming took off 6 bases at V and 1 base at J, with 12 bases between the two ends. The chain's CDR3 is CASRHREPNTEAFF. The CDR3 nucleotides read TGTGCCAGCAGACACAGGGAACCGAACACTGAAGCTTTCTTT.

V and J are TRBV27 and TRBJ2-7; D uncertain. The CDR3 length is 14 residues. Germline loops: CDR1 MNHEY, CDR2 SMNVEV (reference sequence). Deletions cut 2 bases from V and 2 bases from J, with 10 bases between. DNA of the CDR3: TGTGCCAGCAGTTTACAGTTGTCAGCCTACGAGCAGTACTTC. Translating it yields CASSLQLSAYEQYF.

Here the CDR3 reads CASSPAVVETGELFF. CDR3 nucleotides: TGTGCCAGCAGTCCTGCGGTTGTCGAAACCGGGGAGCTGTTTTTT. V usage is TRBV28 and J usage is TRBJ2-2; D remains unclear. Germline V CDR1 and CDR2: MDHEN, SYDVKM. V lost 5 bases and J lost 5, with 15 bases in between. The CDR3 totals 15 residues.